The clone carrying this T cell receptor beta chain has more than one count but fewer than ten. Time point denoted: blood at routine non-recurrence follow-up after resection. The data originate from a study of spatial heterogeneity in lung cancer. The CDR3 loop spans 16 amino acids. Trimming stripped 7 bases from V and 6 bases from J, with 24 bases between. One entry per CDR3 protein results from TCRdb running MiXCR on the 5' RACE reads. Among about 100,000 distinct CDR3 sequences listed, approximately 19% were seen once. This clonotype was sampled from a male donor with early-stage non-small cell lung cancer. The rearrangement links TRBV12-3 or TRBV12-4 to TRBJ1-1; unclear D gene. This material consisted of PBMCs, taken at follow-up. CDR3 nucleotide sequence: TGTGCCAGCACCCTCGGAGGGCGTCCTGGGCTCGCTGAAGCTTTCTTT. The encoded protein is CASTLGGRPGLAEAFF.